Below, one T cell receptor (beta chain) is given with its context. Germline V gene lookup returns CDR1 MRHNA and CDR2 SNTAGT. Trimming took 4 bases from V and 0 from J, leaving 16 bases between them. CDR3 length equals 16 residues. Negative isolation yielded CD8+ and CD4+ T cells; FACS enriched TEMRA cells. Reverse transcription used roughly 0.45 to 1 ug RNA and random hexamers. TCRdb fed the immunoSEQ multiplex PCR reads into MiXCR, producing one record per CDR3 protein. Counted here are 150,000 to 200,000 distinct CDR3 sequences, approximately 95% occurring once; the ten biggest clones make up around 0.1%. The entry originates in a study of CD8 T cells in Susac syndrome. Turning to the study itself: The sequenced Susac syndrome patients included about six who had clinically active disease and eight or nine who were in remission.

The specimen was CD4+ T cells from PBMCs. The TCR comes from a human donor with Susac syndrome. This chain connects TRBV6-4 to TRBJ2-7; D possibly corresponds to TRBD2 (6 bases). CDR3 sequence reads: CASSALRRGRSYEQYF. CDR3 nucleotides: TGTGCCAGCAGTGCCCTTAGGAGGGGACGCTCCTACGAGCAGTACTTC.